These 5 T cell receptor beta chains were all obtained from the same sample, sequenced in a study of blood T cell repertoires in COVID-19. TCRdb keeps only in-frame clones here, not all; method: immunoSEQ multiplex PCR. The sample holds tens of thousands of clones, approximately 80% seen once. Sequencing was done on a sample of peripheral blood. These receptors were taken from a woman in her sixties with acute or convalescent COVID-19.

V gene TRBV5-4 combines with J gene TRBJ1-6; possible D gene TRBD1, 5 bases. V was pared by 0 bases and J by 7 bases, with 11 bases between. CDR1 and CDR2 (germline): SGHNT, YYREEE (reference sequence). The CDR3 has 15 amino acids. The CDR3 bases are TGTGCCAGCAGCTTGGACTGGGGGAGGAATTCACCCCTCCACTTT. Its protein product is CASSLDWGRNSPLHF.

The chain couples TRBV4-2 to TRBJ2-2, with a weak D call TRBD1 (6 bases). Trimming left V 0 bases short and J 2 bases short, with 16 bases between. The CDR3 loop spans 18 amino acids. CDR1 and CDR2 from the germline V gene are LGHNA and YNFKEQ. The CDR3 reads CASSQDYPGHTNTGELFF. The CDR3 nucleotides read TGTGCCAGCAGCCAAGATTACCCGGGACACACAAACACCGGGGAGCTGTTTTTT.

The chain couples TRBV5-6 to TRBJ2-5; weak D call: TRBD2 (5 bases). Trimming took 5 bases from V and 6 from J, leaving 20 bases between them. CDR3 length: 15 amino acids. Looked up from germline, CDR1 is SGHDT and CDR2 is YYEEEE. CDR3 coding DNA: TGTGCCAGCAGAGGAGAGGTTTCGCCGGGGAAGACCCAGTACTTC. It translates to CASRGEVSPGKTQYF. Variable domain in full (rest from reference TRBV5-6 and TRBJ2-5): DAGVTQSPTHLIKTRGQQVTLRCSPKSGHDTVSWYQQALGQGPQFIFQYYEEEERQRGNFPDRFSGHQFPNYSSELNVNALLLGDSALYLCASRGEVSPGKTQYFGPGTRLLVL.

In this sample, this clone turned up once. The chain has TRBV19 and TRBJ2-7; TRBD2 aligns across 13 bases. The V gene end was trimmed by 5 bases and the J gene end by 3 bases; junction bases not matched to a gene: 4. CDR1 LNHDA and CDR2 SQIVND come from the germline V gene (reference sequence). The CDR3 covers 15 residues. For the CDR3, the DNA is TGTGCCAGTAGTGTACTAGCGGGAGGGGGCTACGAGCAGTACTTC. It specifies CASSVLAGGGYEQYF.

The count of this clone is one. This sample also contains other DNA sequences that code for the same CDR3. The chain joins TRBV24-1 to TRBJ1-1; D gene uncertain. Germline loops: CDR1 KGHDR, CDR2 SFDVKD. Trimming cost V 5 bases and J 1 base, with 7 bases left between them. This CDR3 has 13 residues. The CDR3 region has the DNA TGTGCCACCAGTGGCGGAGGGAACACTGAAGCTTTCTTT. Translating gives CATSGGGNTEAFF.